These 18 T cell receptor beta chains share one sample of origin, sequenced in a study of cytomegalovirus exposure and HLA in healthy donors. This PCR relied on a set of 60 Vbeta primers and 13 Jbeta primers. Only in-frame clones appear in the TCRdb table, and some are missing; sequencing was by immunoSEQ multiplex PCR. Of approximately 120,000 clones in the sample, about 80% were seen once. The sample taken for sequencing was PBMCs. The origin of the receptors is a man aged 40-50 years in good health and CMV-seronegative.

Regarding this clone: Compared with germline, one end of the junction differs, possibly owing to a read error. The chain joins TRBV7-9 to TRBJ1-6, with 10 bases matching TRBD1. In germline, CDR1 is SEHNR, CDR2 FQNEAQ (reference sequence). The CDR3 has 16 residues. The CDR3 sequence: CSSSGTGTGVDSPLHF. DNA for the CDR3: TGTTCCAGCAGCGGTACCGGGACAGGGGTCGACTCACCCCTCCACTTT.

This chain uses TRBV7-2 with TRBJ2-5; 8 bases agree with TRBD2. V was pared by 3 bases and J by 1 base, with 4 bases of the junction left unmatched. The CDR3 has 15 residues. Germline V gene sequence: CDR1 SGHTA, CDR2 FQGNSA. As DNA, the CDR3 is TGTGCCAGCAGCTTTAACGGGGGGGCCCAAGAGACCCAGTACTTC. This translates into CASSFNGGAQETQYF.

The V call is TRBV5-1, the J call TRBJ2-5; possibly TRBD1 for D (5 bases). This CDR3 comprises 13 residues. The V end lost 3 bases, the J end lost 5 bases, and 11 bases lay between the germline ends. Germline lookup yields CDR1 SGHRS and CDR2 YFSETQ. The CDR3 sequence is CASSSRVFETQYF. Written as DNA, the CDR3 is TGCGCCAGCAGCTCCAGGGTTTTCGAGACCCAGTACTTC.

This chain links TRBV2 with TRBJ2-7; D is unresolved. The CDR3 contains 14 residues. From germline, CDR1 is SNHLY and CDR2 FYNNEI. Between the trimmed V and J ends, which lost 8 bases and 1 base, there was a span of 15 bases. Here the CDR3 DNA reads TGTGCCAGCGTTAGCAGCACGGCATCCTACGAGCAGTACTTC. Translating gives CASVSSTASYEQYF.

The sample holds a few counts of this clone. This chain uses TRBV6-1 with TRBJ1-3; D perhaps matches TRBD1 (6 bases). V lost 3 bases, J lost 0 bases, and 9 bases lay in between. CDR1 is MNHNS and CDR2 is SASEGT in the germline V gene. There are 15 residues in the CDR3. The CDR3 loop is CASSEQGGSGNTIYF. The CDR3 DNA reads as TGTGCCAGCAGTGAGCAAGGGGGCTCTGGAAACACCATATATTTT.

This chain connects TRBV14 to TRBJ1-1, with 8 bases that match TRBD1. The CDR3 extends over 16 amino acids. Germline V gene data show CDR1 as SGHDN and CDR2 as FVKESK. V lost 4 bases to trimming and J lost 4 bases; unmatched junction nucleotides: 11. This chain's CDR3 is CASSRINPTGVTEAFF. The CDR3, as DNA: TGTGCCAGCAGCCGAATAAACCCGACAGGGGTCACTGAAGCTTTCTTT.

This clone was seen just once. This chain joins TRBV29-1 and TRBJ2-1; a possible D gene is TRBD1 (6 bases). This CDR3 has 12 amino acids. Trimming removed 6 bases at V and 8 bases at J, with 14 bases between. In germline, CDR1 is SQVTM, CDR2 ANQGSEA. CDR3 in DNA: TGCAGCGTGGGGGCTAGAGGCGATGAGCAGTTCTTC. Translated, it gives CSVGARGDEQFF.

The chain combines TRBV19 with TRBJ1-1, with 8 bases that match TRBD1. V shed 0 bases, J shed 3 bases, and the junction held 3 bases outside the gene matches. Germline lookup yields CDR1 LNHDA and CDR2 SQIVND (reference sequence). There are 15 residues in the CDR3. CDR3 sequence reads: CASSIDLTGDTEAFF. In DNA, the CDR3 is TGTGCCAGTAGTATAGACTTGACAGGGGACACTGAAGCTTTCTTT.

This clone turned up a few times. The rearrangement links TRBV27 to TRBJ2-2, with D unresolved. The V end lost 4 bases, the J end lost 3 bases, and 6 bases lay between the germline ends. Germline-derived CDR1 and CDR2 are MNHEY and SMNVEV (reference sequence). The CDR3 loop spans 13 amino acids. This CDR3 is CASSSADTGELFF. As DNA, the CDR3 is TGTGCCAGCAGTTCTGCGGACACCGGGGAGCTGTTTTTT.

In this sample, this clone turned up once. For the CDR3, the DNA is TGTGCCAGCAGTGGGGCGGGGGGCTGGAACACTGAAGCTTTCTTT. This sequence encodes CASSGAGGWNTEAFF. The rearrangement joins TRBV5-4 to TRBJ1-1; possibly TRBD1 for D (6 bases). Germline V gene lookup returns CDR1 SGHNT and CDR2 YYREEE (reference sequence). V gave up 5 bases and J gave up 1 base, with 15 bases separating them. This CDR3 spans 15 amino acids.

Points on this clone: An end of the junction differs from the germline gene, which may be a read error. The chain carries TRBV15 and TRBJ1-3; no definite D call. CDR1 is LNHNV and CDR2 is YYDKDF in the germline V gene (reference sequence). This CDR3 is 13 amino acids long. Here the CDR3 DNA reads TGTGCCATCAGCACCAGCTCTGGAAACACCATATATTTT. Protein product: CAISTSSGNTIYF.

The CDR3 bases are TGTGCCAGCAGGACCGGGACAGGGACCTATGGCTACACCTTC. It is translated as CASRTGTGTYGYTF. V gene TRBV2 combines with J gene TRBJ1-2, with 9 bases that match TRBD1. With 6 bases clipped from V and 4 bases from J, the junction kept 6 bases outside the gene matches. The length of the CDR3 is 14 residues. Germline V gives CDR1 SNHLY, CDR2 FYNNEI.

The chain recombines TRBV21-1 with TRBJ1-5; no check of the table's D call, TRBD1, against the DNA was made. TRBV21-1 is a pseudogene locus. This CDR3 comprises 16 residues. The CDR3 loop reads CASSKVRPQGNQPQHF. In DNA, the CDR3 is TGTGCCAGCAGCAAAGTAAGGCCTCAGGGGAATCAGCCCCAGCATTTT.

The chain carries TRBV10-3 and TRBJ2-1; 14 bases map to TRBD2. The germline V gene has CDR1 ENHRY and CDR2 SYGVKD. The CDR3 extends over 16 amino acids. V trimming: 6 bases; J trimming: 10 bases; junction bases outside the gene matches: 11. CDR3 DNA sequence: TGTGCCATCAGCCCGGGACTAGCGGGGGCCTACGGGGAGCAGTTCTTC. Its translation: CAISPGLAGAYGEQFF.

This clone occurred a few times. The chain is built from TRBV6-5 and TRBJ1-6, with D hard to call. CDR3 length: 15 amino acids. CDR1 is MNHEY, CDR2 SVGAGI, per germline. The V and J ends lost 6 bases and 5 bases respectively, with 14 bases between them. CDR3 DNA sequence: TGTGCCAGCAGAACCGTGACTATTAATAATTCACCCCTCCACTTT. Its translation is CASRTVTINNSPLHF.

J is TRBJ1-2 and V is TRBV30, with D unresolved. Germline CDR1 GTSNPN, CDR2 SVGIG (reference sequence). The CDR3 is 13 amino acids. V was cut by 7 bases and J by 3 bases, with 15 bases left in between. The CDR3 reads CASVTTADYGYTF. DNA for the CDR3: TGTGCCTCAGTTACTACCGCGGACTATGGCTACACCTTC.

The chain employs TRBV28 and TRBJ1-3; a possible D gene is TRBD1 (5 bases). Germline V gene sequence: CDR1 MDHEN, CDR2 SYDVKM. The V and J ends lost 4 bases and 6 bases respectively, with 19 bases between them. The CDR3 extends over 16 amino acids. The CDR3 DNA reads TGTGCCAGCAGTTCACAGGAAAGTGGGCTTAAAAACACCATATATTTT. As protein: CASSSQESGLKNTIYF.

This chain joins TRBV7-2 and TRBJ2-3; 9 nucleotides agree with TRBD2. V gave up 2 bases and J gave up 5 bases; unmatched junction bases: 8. Looked up from germline, CDR1 is SGHTA and CDR2 is FQGNSA. The CDR3 consists of 16 residues. Written as DNA, the CDR3 is TGTGCCAGCAGCTTAATGGGCGGGGGGGTACGAGATACGCAGTATTTT. Translating gives CASSLMGGGVRDTQYF.